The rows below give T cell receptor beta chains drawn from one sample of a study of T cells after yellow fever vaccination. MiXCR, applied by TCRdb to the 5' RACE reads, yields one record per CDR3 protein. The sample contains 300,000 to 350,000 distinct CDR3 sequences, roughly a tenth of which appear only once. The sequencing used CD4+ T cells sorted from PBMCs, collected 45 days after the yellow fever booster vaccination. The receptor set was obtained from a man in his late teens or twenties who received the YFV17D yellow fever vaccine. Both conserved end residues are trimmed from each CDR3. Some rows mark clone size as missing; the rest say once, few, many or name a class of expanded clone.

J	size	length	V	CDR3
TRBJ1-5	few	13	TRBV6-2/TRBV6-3	ASSYHRDSNQPQH
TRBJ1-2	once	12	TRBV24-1	ATSDSPGGDGYT
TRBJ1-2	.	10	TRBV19	ASSISSRGYT
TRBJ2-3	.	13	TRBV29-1	SVERSTGSTDTQY
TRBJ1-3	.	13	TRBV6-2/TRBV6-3	ASSNDRISGNTIY
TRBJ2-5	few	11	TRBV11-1	ASSRGSHETQY
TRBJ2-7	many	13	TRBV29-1	SVEDLGWSGNEQY
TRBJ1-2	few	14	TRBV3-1	ASSQDHGGGHYGYT
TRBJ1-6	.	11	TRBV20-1	SASDGRNSPLH
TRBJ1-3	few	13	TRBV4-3	ASSPGGEFGNTIY
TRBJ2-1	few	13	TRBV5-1	ASSWSGGAWDEQF
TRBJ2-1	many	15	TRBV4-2	ASSQVLTSGDSDEQF
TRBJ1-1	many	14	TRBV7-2	ASSFAGTGVNTEAF
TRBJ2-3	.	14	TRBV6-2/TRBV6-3	ASSYSNRGDPDTQY
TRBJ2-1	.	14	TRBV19	ASTRLGQGPGYEQF
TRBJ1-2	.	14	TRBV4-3	ASSQAGTGGNYGYT
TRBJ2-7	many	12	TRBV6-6	ASSPGGRSYEQY
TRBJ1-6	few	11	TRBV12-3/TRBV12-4	ASSPFQSIPLH
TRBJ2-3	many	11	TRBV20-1	SERLVATDTQY
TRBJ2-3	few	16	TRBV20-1	SAQNLRSLAGGLYTQY
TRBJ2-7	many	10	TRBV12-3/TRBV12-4	ASSPRTYEQY
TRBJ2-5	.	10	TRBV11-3	ASSDSRETQY
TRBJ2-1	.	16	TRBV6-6	ASSPPRPISTRHNEQF
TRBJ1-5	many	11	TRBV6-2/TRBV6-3	ASSYGGAGPQH
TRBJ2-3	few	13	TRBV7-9	ASSLGGIYTDTQY
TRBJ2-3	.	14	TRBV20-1	SASGPPPGSTDTQY
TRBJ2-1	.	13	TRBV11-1	ASSLAPGQGNEQF
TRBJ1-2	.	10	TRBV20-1	SAGSPSYGYT
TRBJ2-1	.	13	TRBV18	ASSGVYGGPNEQF
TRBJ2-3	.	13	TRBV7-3	ASSQSSGSTDTQY
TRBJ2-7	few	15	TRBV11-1	ASTRLRGPTSSYEQY
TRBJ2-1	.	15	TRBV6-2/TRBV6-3	ASSPGNSGTSIEEQF
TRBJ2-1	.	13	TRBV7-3	ASSILAGVNNEQF
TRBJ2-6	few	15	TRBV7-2	ASSLSHRGSGANVLT
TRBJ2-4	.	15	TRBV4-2	ASSQVLAGALGNIQY
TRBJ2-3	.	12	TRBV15	ATSSAMAWDTQY